This T cell receptor (beta chain) was captured in a study of glioma-infiltrating T cells after dendritic cell vaccination. Across the whole study: Samples are from glioblastoma patients in Phase I and II dendritic cell vaccine trials. Autologous tumor lysate-pulsed dendritic cell vaccination was given between the early 2000s and the early 2010s.

This clone showed up just once. The target antigen is unknown. The time point: after dendritic cell vaccination, including at tumor progression/relapse. The length of the CDR3 is 15 residues. J lost 6 bases, V lost 5 bases, and 10 bases had no gene match. Germline CDR1 reads SGHTA; CDR2 reads FQGNSA. Study-wide points: Few patients contributed both blood and tumor specimens.

The PCR used 60 V beta and 13 J beta primers. Method: immunoSEQ multiplex PCR; TCRdb's copy keeps in-frame clones and lacks some. The sample lists 65,000 or so clones, 86% occurring once. This specimen was blood, taken after dendritic cell vaccination. This receptor was obtained from a human donor with glioblastoma. The genes are TRBV7-2 and TRBJ1-1; 9 bases fit TRBD1. In DNA, the CDR3 is TGTGCCAGCAGCACCGACGCGGGACAGGGACCTGAAGCTTTCTTT. It encodes CASSTDAGQGPEAFF.